These 14 T cell receptor beta chains were sequenced from one sample in a study of blood T cell repertoires in COVID-19 (dated by TCRdb to 2020 to 2021). Library preparation employed the immunoSEQ multiplex PCR assay. Held by TCRdb, this immuneACCESS table contains in-frame sequences only and omits some clones. Under half of the omission traces to an unresolved V gene where checked; the cause of the rest is unknown. This sample is represented by 60,000 to 70,000 clones; roughly 88% of them were singletons. In total, the top ten clones hold 18% of the sample. Material for sequencing was peripheral blood. The source of these receptors is a woman older than 75 with active COVID-19.

This clone was seen only once. The chain recombines TRBV7-3 with TRBJ2-5, with a possible D match to TRBD2 (6 bases). The CDR3 length is 15 residues. Trimming took off 5 bases at V and 2 bases at J, with 15 bases between the two ends. Germline V lookup: CDR1 SGHTA, CDR2 FQGTGA. The CDR3 reads CASSRTSGEQETQYF. In DNA, the CDR3 is TGTGCCAGCAGCCGCACATCGGGAGAACAAGAGACCCAGTACTTC. The entire variable domain, with the rest obtained from reference TRBV7-3 and TRBJ2-5, is as follows: GAGVSQTPSNKVTEKGKYVELRCDPISGHTALYWYRQSLGQGPEFLIYFQGTGAADDSGLPNDRFFAVRPEGSVSTLKIQRTERGDSAVYLCASSRTSGEQETQYFGPGTRLLVL.

This clone was observed once. This chain links TRBV19 with TRBJ2-1; D may be TRBD2 (5 bases). Germline V CDR1 and CDR2: LNHDA, SQIVND (reference sequence). Between the trimmed V and J ends, which lost 6 bases and 1 base, there was a span of 13 bases. The CDR3 runs 15 residues. CDR3 amino acids: CASSTRVQSYNEQFF. The CDR3 nucleotides read TGTGCCAGTAGCACTAGGGTACAGTCCTACAATGAGCAGTTCTTC.

This rearrangement joins TRBV18 to TRBJ2-1; 11 nucleotides line up with TRBD2. From germline, CDR1 is KGHSH and CDR2 LQKENI. This CDR3 has 15 amino acids. Unmatched junction bases numbered 5, after V lost 5 bases and J lost 5 bases. The CDR3 region is CASSASLAGDNEQFF. Here the CDR3 DNA reads TGTGCCAGCTCAGCTTCACTAGCGGGGGACAATGAGCAGTTCTTC.

The chain links TRBV4-1 to TRBJ2-3; the match to TRBD2 covers 10 bases. This CDR3 region has 17 residues. Germline CDR1 is MGHRA and CDR2 is YSYEKL. The V and J ends lost 4 bases and 1 base, in that order; junction bases with no gene match: 8. For the CDR3, the DNA is TGCGCCAGCAGCCGGAAAAGCGGGGGGGCAGGCACAGATACGCAGTATTTT. Its protein is CASSRKSGGAGTDTQYF.

V and J are TRBV27 and TRBJ1-2; 8 positions match TRBD1. Germline CDR1 and CDR2: MNHEY and SMNVEV (reference sequence). The CDR3 totals 13 residues. Trimming took 3 bases from V and 4 from J; bases not matched to a gene: 1. This CDR3 is CASSLGQAYGYTF. DNA for the CDR3: TGTGCCAGCAGTTTGGGACAGGCCTATGGCTACACCTTC.

The chain carries TRBV4-1 and TRBJ2-1, with 8 bases fitting TRBD1. The CDR3 length is 16 residues. J gave up 5 bases and V 3 bases, and 9 bases lay outside the gene matches. The germline V gene encodes CDR1 MGHRA and CDR2 YSYEKL. The DNA for the CDR3 is TGCGCCAGCAGCCACTACGCGGGACAGGCAAACAATGAGCAGTTCTTC. Its translation is CASSHYAGQANNEQFF.

The chain is built from TRBV7-9 and TRBJ1-2; D perhaps matches TRBD1 (6 bases). Trimming left V 1 base short and J 8 bases short, with 11 bases between. The germline CDR1 and CDR2 sequences are SEHNR and FQNEAQ (reference sequence). This CDR3 region has 13 residues. The CDR3 DNA follows: TGTGCCAGCAGCTTAGAAACAGGGCGCGGCTACACCTTC. Encoded protein: CASSLETGRGYTF.

This chain joins TRBV2 and TRBJ2-3; D uncertain. V dropped 3 bases and J dropped 3 bases, with 10 bases sitting between them. The CDR3 is made up of 14 amino acids. CDR1 and CDR2 (germline): SNHLY, FYNNEI. CDR3 coding DNA: TGTGCCAGCAGTGAGTACAGCCGGACAGATACGCAGTATTTT. Translated: CASSEYSRTDTQYF.

This clone was observed a few times. V gene TRBV27 combines with J gene TRBJ1-1, with a possible D match to TRBD1 (5 bases). Trimming took 5 bases from V and 5 from J, leaving 21 bases between them. The CDR3 is 16 residues long. CDR1 is MNHEY, CDR2 SMNVEV, per germline (reference sequence). CDR3 DNA sequence: TGTGCCAGCAGTGGCCTAGCGGTGGGGCGACGGACTGAAGCTTTCTTT. This encodes CASSGLAVGRRTEAFF.

V is TRBV9 and J is TRBJ2-5; 7 bases are a match to TRBD2. V trimming: 3 bases; J trimming: 4 bases; junction bases outside the gene matches: 6. The CDR3 runs 14 residues. Germline V lookup: CDR1 SGDLS, CDR2 YYNGEE. This chain's CDR3 is CASSAASGVETQYF. Written as DNA, the CDR3 is TGTGCCAGCAGCGCCGCGAGCGGGGTAGAGACCCAGTACTTC.

This rearrangement joins TRBV7-2 to TRBJ2-2; TRBD1 matches 8 bases. The CDR3 consists of 17 residues. V was pared by 5 bases and J by 8 bases, with 16 bases of the junction left unmatched. CDR1 is SGHTA, CDR2 FQGNSA, per germline. CDR3 region: CASSPRQGNLAGGELFF. The CDR3 DNA reads TGTGCCAGCAGCCCCAGACAGGGGAACCTTGCGGGTGGGGAGCTGTTTTTT. Using reference TRBV7-2 and TRBJ2-2 for the parts outside the CDR3, the full variable domain is GAGVSQSPSNKVTEKGKDVELRCDPISGHTALYWYRQSLGQGLEFLIYFQGNSAPDKSGLPSDRFSAERTGGSVSTLTIQRTQQEDSAVYLCASSPRQGNLAGGELFFGEGSRLTVL.

The table lists this clone with a count of one. V is TRBV6-1 and J is TRBJ1-2; D is unresolved. The V gene lost 1 base and the J gene lost 5 bases, with 8 bases spanning the gap. Germline V gene sequence: CDR1 MNHNS, CDR2 SASEGT. The CDR3 is 13 residues long. The CDR3 sequence is CASSEGGIYGYTF. The CDR3 region has the DNA TGTGCCAGCAGTGAAGGAGGTATTTATGGCTACACCTTC.

This chain links TRBV19 with TRBJ1-5; TRBD1 matches at 8 bases. CDR1 is LNHDA and CDR2 is SQIVND in the germline V gene (reference sequence). V lost 7 bases, J lost 8 bases, and 13 bases stayed unmatched. This CDR3 spans 15 amino acids. In DNA form, the CDR3 reads TGTGCCAGTACCCCATCAGGACAGGGATCAAAGCCCCAGCATTTT. Translated: CASTPSGQGSKPQHF.

V is TRBV14 and J is TRBJ1-1; 9 nucleotides line up with TRBD1. The ends lost 4 bases at V and 11 bases at J; junction bases unmatched: 8. The CDR3 is 13 amino acids. Germline V lookup: CDR1 SGHDN, CDR2 FVKESK. CDR3 residues: CASSPTGGILAFF. The CDR3 region has the DNA TGTGCCAGCAGCCCAACAGGGGGCATCTTGGCTTTCTTT.